The entry below gives a single T cell receptor beta chain sequence along with its context. Its antigen is unknown. This sample is drawn from a study of vaccination effects on CD4 cells after COVID-19. Investigators separated out CD4+ T cells once 10 days of culture had passed. Germline CDR1 and CDR2: KGHSH and LQKENI. The ends were cut back, 2 bases at V and 0 bases at J, with 10 bases in the middle. The CDR3 covers 15 residues. Assay: immunoSEQ multiplex PCR; the TCRdb copy retains only in-frame clones and omits some. The sample yields 50,000 to 75,000 clones, 65% to 75% seen once. The chain links TRBV18 to TRBJ1-2; D gene unclear. The sequence came from a human donor who had a prior SARS-CoV-2 infection. The starting material was CD4+ T cells from PBMCs cultured without peptide, obtained before COVID-19 vaccination. CDR3 nucleotide sequence: TGTGCCAGCTCACCAAGGGCCGAAGCTAACTATGGCTACACCTTC. As protein: CASSPRAEANYGYTF. The whole variable domain, filled in from reference TRBV18 and TRBJ1-2, reads NAGVMQNPRHLVRRRGQEARLRCSPMKGHSHVYWYRQLPEEGLKFMVYLQKENIIDESGMPKERFSAEFPKEGPSILRIQQVVRGDSAAYFCASSPRAEANYGYTFGSGTRLTVV.